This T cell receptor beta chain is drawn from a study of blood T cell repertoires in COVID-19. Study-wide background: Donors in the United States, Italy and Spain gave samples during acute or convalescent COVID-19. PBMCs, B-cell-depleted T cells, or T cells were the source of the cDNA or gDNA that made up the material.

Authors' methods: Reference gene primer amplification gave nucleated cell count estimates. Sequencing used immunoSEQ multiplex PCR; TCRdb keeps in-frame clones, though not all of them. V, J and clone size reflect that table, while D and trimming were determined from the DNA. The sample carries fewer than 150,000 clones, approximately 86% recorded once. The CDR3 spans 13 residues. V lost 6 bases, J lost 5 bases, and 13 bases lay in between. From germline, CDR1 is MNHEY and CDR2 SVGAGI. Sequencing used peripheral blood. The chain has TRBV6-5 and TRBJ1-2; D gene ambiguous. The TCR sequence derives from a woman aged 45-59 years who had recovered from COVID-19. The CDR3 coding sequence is TGTGCCAGCAGCTTACGGCCGGGGTATGGCTACACCTTC. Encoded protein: CASSLRPGYGYTF.